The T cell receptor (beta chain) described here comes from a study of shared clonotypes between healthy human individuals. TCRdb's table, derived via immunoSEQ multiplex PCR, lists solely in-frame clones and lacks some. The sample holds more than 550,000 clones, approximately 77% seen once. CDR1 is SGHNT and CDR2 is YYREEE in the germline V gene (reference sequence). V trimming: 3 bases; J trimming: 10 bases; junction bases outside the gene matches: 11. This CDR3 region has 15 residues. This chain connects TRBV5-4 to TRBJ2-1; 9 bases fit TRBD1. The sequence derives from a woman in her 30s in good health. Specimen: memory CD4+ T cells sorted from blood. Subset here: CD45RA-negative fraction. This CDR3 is CASSSSGQGLGEQFF. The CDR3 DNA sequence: TGTGCCAGCAGCTCCTCGGGACAGGGTCTAGGAGAGCAGTTCTTC.